Listed here are 26 T cell receptor beta chains from one sample, sequenced in a study of T cell repertoires in cytomegalovirus infection. Each CDR3 protein is one row after TCRdb ran MiXCR on the reads. The sample yields approximately 100,000 distinct CDR3 sequences, under 25% seen once. The sample comprised CD8+ T cells from PBMCs. These receptors were obtained from a human donor in good health (CMV status not recorded). Some clones in this sample may be carry-over from other donors' samples.

This clonotype was seen only a few times. The chain links TRBV6-2 or TRBV6-3 to TRBJ2-2, with a tentative D call TRBD2 (6 bases). V shed 7 bases and J shed 7 bases, with 13 bases lying between them. The CDR3 runs 13 residues. CDR1 MNHEY and CDR2 SVGEGT come from the germline V gene. The CDR3 region is CASTRLVVGELFF. The CDR3 nucleotides are TGTGCCAGCACCAGACTAGTGGTCGGGGAGCTGTTTTTT.

The J gene is TRBJ2-3, the V gene TRBV28, with D possibly matching TRBD2 (6 bases). V was clipped by 9 bases and J by 4 bases, with 23 bases between them. The CDR3 spans 16 residues. Germline V CDR1 and CDR2: MDHEN, SYDVKM. The CDR3 coding sequence is TGTGCCAGTATGGGACTCCCTGGCGCTACTGCAGATACGCAGTATTTT. It encodes CASMGLPGATADTQYF.

This chain links TRBV3-1 with TRBJ1-6, with D possibly being TRBD1 (5 bases). V was pared by 1 base and J by 4 bases, with 17 bases between. This CDR3 is built from 18 residues. Germline CDR1 LGHDT, CDR2 YNNKEL (reference sequence). The DNA for the CDR3 is TGTGCCAGCAGCCAAGTATCGGGGGTATCGGGATATAATTCACCCCTCCACTTT. It yields the protein CASSQVSGVSGYNSPLHF. Supplemented by reference TRBV3-1 and TRBJ1-6, the full variable domain reads DTAVSQTPKYLVTQMGNDKSIKCEQNLGHDTMYWYKQDSKKFLKIMFSYNNKELIINETVPNRFSPKSPDKAHLNLHINSLELGDSAVYFCASSQVSGVSGYNSPLHFGNGTRLTVT.

This clonotype was observed at least ten times. V is TRBV7-2 and J is TRBJ2-7; 10 bases agree with TRBD2. The CDR3 length is 19 residues. Germline V gives CDR1 SGHTA, CDR2 FQGNSA. V shed 1 base and J 5 bases; nucleotides not matched to a gene: 17. The CDR3 coding sequence is TGTGCCAGCAGCTTAGTACTAGCGGGGATCCTTCTATCGTCCGACGAGCAGTACTTC. This encodes CASSLVLAGILLSSDEQYF. Complete variable domain (other parts from reference TRBV7-2 and TRBJ2-7): GAGVSQSPSNKVTEKGKDVELRCDPISGHTALYWYRQSLGQGLEFLIYFQGNSAPDKSGLPSDRFSAERTGGSVSTLTIQRTQQEDSAVYLCASSLVLAGILLSSDEQYFGPGTRLTVT.

This clonotype came up many times. The rearrangement joins TRBV7-6 to TRBJ1-5; the D is unclear. CDR1 and CDR2 (germline): SGHVS, FNYEAQ. Between the trimmed V and J ends, which lost 4 bases and 7 bases, there was a span of 11 bases. The CDR3 runs 13 residues. The CDR3 nucleotides are TGTGCCAGCAGCTCTGGGCCCCGGCAGCCCCAGCATTTT. Residues: CASSSGPRQPQHF.

In its sample, this clonotype was seen many times. The rearrangement uses TRBV28 and TRBJ2-7; 7 bases are a match to TRBD2. V gave up 8 bases and J gave up 2 bases; unmatched junction bases: 3. This CDR3 is built from 12 residues. Looked up from germline, CDR1 is MDHEN and CDR2 is SYDVKM. The CDR3 here is CASSAGAYEQYF. In nucleotides, the CDR3 is TGTGCCAGCTCGGCGGGGGCCTACGAGCAGTACTTC. Complete variable domain (other parts from reference TRBV28 and TRBJ2-7): DVKVTQSSRYLVKRTGEKVFLECVQDMDHENMFWYRQDPGLGLRLIYFSYDVKMKEKGDIPEGYSVSREKKERFSLILESASTNQTSMYLCASSAGAYEQYFGPGTRLTVT.

This clonotype was detected ten times or more. This chain joins TRBV7-6 and TRBJ2-1; the match to TRBD2 covers 9 bases. Germline assignment: CDR1 SGHVS and CDR2 FNYEAQ. This CDR3 is 15 amino acids long. V lost 3 bases and J lost 6; bases outside the gene matches: 6. Here the CDR3 DNA reads TGTGCCAGCAGCTTCGGGACTAGCTTTGGCAATGAGCAGTTCTTC. This codes for CASSFGTSFGNEQFF. Combining the CDR3 with reference TRBV7-6 and TRBJ2-1 gives the whole variable domain GAGVSQSPRYKVTKRGQDVALRCDPISGHVSLYWYRQALGQGPEFLTYFNYEAQQDKSGLPNDRFSAERPEGSISTLTIQRTEQRDSAMYRCASSFGTSFGNEQFFGPGTRLTVL.

This clonotype was counted between two and nine times. The chain joins TRBV29-1 to TRBJ1-2, with 10 positions matching TRBD1. Looked up from germline, CDR1 is SQVTM and CDR2 is ANQGSEA. V trimming: 3 bases; J trimming: 4 bases; junction bases outside the gene matches: 11. The CDR3 is 16 amino acids. The CDR3 loop reads CSVDPGTGAHIYGYTF. CDR3 nucleotides: TGCAGCGTTGACCCCGGGACAGGGGCCCACATCTATGGCTACACCTTC.

Only a few counts were recorded for this clonotype. V is TRBV29-1 and J is TRBJ2-2; 7 positions agree with TRBD1. J lost 1 base, V lost 2 bases, and 4 bases had no gene match. Germline V gene data show CDR1 as SQVTM and CDR2 as ANQGSEA. CDR3 length equals 15 residues. DNA of the CDR3: TGCAGCGTTGAATCCGGGACAGTGAACACCGGGGAGCTGTTTTTT. Protein product: CSVESGTVNTGELFF.

The CDR3 nucleotides read TGTGCCACCTTTTCCCGGGGGGCCCCCTACGAGCAGTACTTC. Translation gives CATFSRGAPYEQYF. The chain has TRBV28 and TRBJ2-7; TRBD2 might be the D (7 bases). From germline, CDR1 is MDHEN and CDR2 SYDVKM. V gave up 10 bases and J gave up 2 bases, with 18 bases separating them. This CDR3 comprises 14 residues.

The table lists this clonotype with many counts. V is TRBV6-1 and J is TRBJ2-3; 9 nucleotides match TRBD1. Germline assignment: CDR1 MNHNS and CDR2 SASEGT. V trimming: 3 bases; J trimming: 4 bases; junction bases outside the gene matches: 8. The CDR3 runs to 16 residues. The CDR3, as DNA: TGTGCCAGCAGTGACACAGGGGGCGAAGGGGCAGATACGCAGTATTTT. It codes for CASSDTGGEGADTQYF.

This rearrangement joins TRBV9 to TRBJ2-7; D uncertain. Germline V gives CDR1 SGDLS, CDR2 YYNGEE. Trimming stripped 0 bases from V and 0 bases from J, with 7 bases between. This CDR3 is built from 14 residues. The CDR3 spells CASSVVESSYEQYF. The CDR3 DNA reads TGTGCCAGCAGCGTAGTCGAGAGCTCCTACGAGCAGTACTTC.

The chain combines TRBV29-1 with TRBJ1-2; 9 nucleotides line up with TRBD1. The CDR3 covers 14 residues. The germline gives CDR1 SQVTM, CDR2 ANQGSEA. The J segment lost 4 bases and the V segment lost 3 bases, leaving 6 bases of the junction unmatched. CDR3 region: CSVEGQGYFYGYTF. CDR3 DNA sequence: TGCAGCGTTGAGGGACAGGGTTACTTCTATGGCTACACCTTC.

The chain recombines TRBV4-3 with TRBJ2-1, with 9 positions matching TRBD2. V was clipped by 0 bases and J by 6 bases; unmatched bases: 0. Germline values: CDR1 LGHNA, CDR2 YSLEER. The length of the CDR3 is 14 residues. The CDR3 spells CASSQEGLANEQFF. In nucleotides, the CDR3 is TGCGCCAGCAGCCAAGAGGGACTAGCCAATGAGCAGTTCTTC.

The sample holds a few counts of this clonotype. The chain combines TRBV7-9 with TRBJ2-2, with 7 bases aligning to TRBD2. Looked up from germline, CDR1 is SEHNR and CDR2 is FQNEAQ (reference sequence). J was trimmed by 6 bases and V by 5 bases; bases with no gene match: 6. The CDR3 sequence is 14 residues long. CDR3 coding DNA: TGTGCCAGCAGCGGCGGGGGAGTTTCCGGGGAGCTGTTTTTT. This translates into CASSGGGVSGELFF.

The chain links TRBV6-2 or TRBV6-3 to TRBJ2-7; D is possibly TRBD2 (5 bases). The CDR3 runs to 14 residues. Germline V gives CDR1 MNHEY, CDR2 SVGEGT. Trimming removed 5 bases at V and 1 base at J, with 12 bases between. The CDR3 protein is CASSLGSASYEQYF. CDR3 coding DNA: TGTGCCAGCAGTCTGGGGAGTGCGTCCTACGAGCAGTACTTC.

V and J are TRBV28 and TRBJ2-1; D not resolved. With 5 bases removed from V and 12 bases from J, the gap between germline ends came to 14 bases. Germline loops: CDR1 MDHEN, CDR2 SYDVKM. The CDR3 covers 12 residues. The CDR3 region has the DNA TGTGCCAGCAGTCACGGCTCCCCGGGGCAGTTCTTC. Its protein product is CASSHGSPGQFF.

This clonotype was recorded many times. The gene calls are TRBV6-1 and TRBJ2-7; TRBD1 matches 9 bases. The V gene's germline CDR1 is MNHNS and CDR2 SASEGT. V gave up 3 bases and J gave up 6 bases; unmatched junction bases: 9. The CDR3 runs 15 residues. The CDR3 sequence: CASSDHRDRVSEQYF. As DNA, the CDR3 is TGTGCCAGCAGTGACCACCGGGACAGGGTTTCCGAGCAGTACTTC.

This clonotype was counted many times. The chain uses TRBV6-5 and TRBJ1-4; D gene uncertain. The CDR3 sequence is 13 residues long. The germline CDR1 and CDR2 sequences are MNHEY and SVGAGI. Trimming took off 8 bases at V and 8 bases at J, with 15 bases between the two ends. The CDR3 reads CASQDRREEKLFF. The CDR3 DNA reads TGTGCCAGCCAGGACCGGCGCGAGGAAAAACTGTTTTTT.

CDR3 sequence: CASSYGRGRGTGELFF. The CDR3 nucleotides are TGTGCCAGCAGTTATGGCCGGGGACGGGGCACCGGGGAGCTGTTTTTT. The V call is TRBV6-5, the J call TRBJ2-2; tentatively, D is TRBD1 or TRBD2 (5 bases each). The CDR3 is 16 amino acids. V lost 3 bases, J lost 4 bases, and 15 bases lay in between. Germline CDR1 is MNHEY and CDR2 is SVGAGI.

The gene calls are TRBV19 and TRBJ2-1; D may be TRBD2 (6 bases). Germline CDR1 and CDR2: LNHDA and SQIVND (reference sequence). This CDR3 is built from 16 residues. Trimming took off 3 bases at V and 1 base at J, with 13 bases between the two ends. CDR3 DNA: TGTGCCAGTAGTATTTCCACGCGGGGTTCCTACAATGAGCAGTTCTTC. This encodes CASSISTRGSYNEQFF.

This clonotype has only a few counts. This sequence joins TRBV28 and TRBJ2-6; TRBD1 is a possible D gene (6 bases). In germline, CDR1 is MDHEN, CDR2 SYDVKM. The germline V and J ends were trimmed by 2 bases and 2 bases, with 25 bases remaining between them. The CDR3 sequence is 21 residues long. As DNA, the CDR3 is TGTGCCAGCAGTTTAGAGGGGTCGACAGGTCCCTGGTTCACTGGGGCCAACGTCCTGACTTTC. Its protein is CASSLEGSTGPWFTGANVLTF.

The rearrangement uses TRBV9 and TRBJ2-3; TRBD1 might be the D (6 bases). Germline-derived CDR1 and CDR2 are SGDLS and YYNGEE. This CDR3 is built from 14 residues. Trimming removed 5 bases at V and 4 bases at J, with 14 bases between. CDR3 DNA: TGTGCCAGCAGGGGGATGGGGGCGGCAGATACGCAGTATTTT. Residues: CASRGMGAADTQYF.

This chain uses TRBV29-1 with TRBJ2-7; D might be TRBD2 (5 bases). The length of the CDR3 is 15 residues. Germline lookup yields CDR1 SQVTM and CDR2 ANQGSEA. Trimming pared 6 bases from V and 3 bases from J, leaving 21 bases between. CDR3 loop: CSVTTLARNFYEQYF. The CDR3 bases are TGCAGCGTCACGACCTTAGCGAGGAACTTCTACGAGCAGTACTTC.

In its sample, this clonotype was seen a few times. J is TRBJ2-7 and V is TRBV27, with 9 positions matching TRBD1. Trimming took 3 bases from V and 6 from J; bases not matched to a gene: 9. The CDR3 loop spans 15 amino acids. CDR1 MNHEY and CDR2 SMNVEV come from the germline V gene (reference sequence). CDR3 loop: CASSLWTGAAPEQYF. The DNA for the CDR3 is TGTGCCAGCAGTTTGTGGACAGGGGCCGCTCCCGAGCAGTACTTC.

On this clonotype itself: This could be a read error, since a much larger clone is one nucleotide away. The rearrangement joins TRBV19 to TRBJ2-2, with D perhaps matching TRBD1 or TRBD2 (6 bases each). Germline V gene data show CDR1 as LNHDA and CDR2 as SQIVND (reference sequence). The CDR3 is 17 residues long. In nucleotides, the CDR3 is TGTGTCAGTAGTTCGACTAGGCGGACAGTGAACACCGGGGAGCTGTTTTTT. Protein product: CVSSSTRRTVNTGELFF.